A selection of T cell receptor beta chains follows, all from one sample in a study of control samples from healthy donors and cancer patients. TCRdb's copy holds only in-frame clones and misses some; the assay was immunoSEQ multiplex PCR. The data hold roughly 100,000 clones, with roughly nine tenths observed a single time. The sequencing input was blood. These receptors came from a woman aged 25-40 years in good health. Both conserved end residues are part of each CDR3. The D gene is left open where the match is weak. Clone size is stated in some rows and not others, as once, few, many or a class when expanded.

v_call	d_call	clone_size	j_call	cdr3_length	cdr3_nt	cdr3_aa
TRBV4-1	NA	NA	TRBJ1-5	14	TGCGCCAGCGGGGGGAGGGGAGGAAATCAGCCCCAGCATTTT	CASGGRGGNQPQHF
TRBV12-3/TRBV12-4	NA	NA	TRBJ2-7	12	TGTGCCAGCAGTTTACTATCCTACGAGCAGTACTTC	CASSLLSYEQYF
TRBV11-2	TRBD2	NA	TRBJ2-3	15	TGTGCCAGCAGCTTCACTAGCGGGAGTACAGATACGCAGTATTTT	CASSFTSGSTDTQYF
TRBV6-5	NA	NA	TRBJ2-5	13	TGTGCCAGCAGTTATACAGTCCAAGAGACCCAGTACTTC	CASSYTVQETQYF
TRBV5-1	NA	few	TRBJ1-6	14	TGCGCCAGCAGCTTGTCGACAGTAAATTCACCCCTCCACTTT	CASSLSTVNSPLHF
TRBV29-1	TRBD1	NA	TRBJ2-1	15	TGCAGCGTTGACTCGGACAGGGGTCCATACAATGAGCAGTTCTTC	CSVDSDRGPYNEQFF
TRBV5-4	NA	NA	TRBJ2-3	15	TGTGCCAGCAGTATGGACGGCCACAGCACAGATACGCAGTATTTT	CASSMDGHSTDTQYF
TRBV27	NA	few	TRBJ1-5	15	TGTGCCAGCAGTTTGGGGCCTTATAGCAATCAGCCCCAGCATTTT	CASSLGPYSNQPQHF
TRBV3-1/TRBV3-2	NA	NA	TRBJ2-2	14	TGTGCCAGCAGCACTGGACGGTACACCGGGGAGCTGTTTTTT	CASSTGRYTGELFF
TRBV3-1/TRBV3-2	NA	once	TRBJ1-1	14	TGTGCCAGCAGCCGAGTGACAGGGAACACTGAAGCTTTCTTT	CASSRVTGNTEAFF
TRBV10-1	NA	NA	TRBJ1-5	13	TGCGCCAGCAGTTATTCCCTGGGGCAGCCCCAGCATTTT	CASSYSLGQPQHF
TRBV11-2	NA	NA	TRBJ2-7	12	TGTGCCAGCAGCCCGGATAGCTACGAGCAGTACTTC	CASSPDSYEQYF
TRBV28	TRBD1	NA	TRBJ1-2	15	TGTGCCAGCAGTTCTTCTCGGACAGGGCGTGGTGGCTACACCTTC	CASSSSRTGRGGYTF
TRBV10-1	NA	NA	TRBJ1-1	13	TGCGCCAGCCAGTCGGACCTGAACACTGAAGCTTTCTTT	CASQSDLNTEAFF
TRBV10-1	NA	NA	TRBJ2-7	12	TGCGCCAGCAGTGAGTCCGGTTACGAGCAGTACTTC	CASSESGYEQYF
TRBV5-1	NA	NA	TRBJ2-2	14	TGCGCCAGCAGCTTGATCGCAGGGGACGGGGAGCTGTTTTTT	CASSLIAGDGELFF
TRBV19	TRBD2	NA	TRBJ2-4	17	TGTGCCAGTAGTATGAATCGACTAGCGGGAGGCAAAAACATTCAGTACTTC	CASSMNRLAGGKNIQYF
TRBV12-3/TRBV12-4	NA	NA	TRBJ2-7	13	TGTGCCAGCAGTTTAATAGCAAAATCCGGGCAGTACTTC	CASSLIAKSGQYF
TRBV4-1	NA	NA	TRBJ1-3	15	TGCGCCAGCAGCCCGAGGGCCCTGGAAGGAAACACCATATATTTT	CASSPRALEGNTIYF
TRBV4-2	NA	once	TRBJ1-3	14	TGTGCCAGCAGCCTAGGGAGCCTAGGAAACACCATATATTTT	CASSLGSLGNTIYF
TRBV7-2	TRBD1	NA	TRBJ2-7	14	TGTGCCAGCAAGAAGACAGGGCCCGCAGGGGAGCAGTACTTC	CASKKTGPAGEQYF
TRBV5-1	TRBD1	NA	TRBJ2-7	14	TGCGCCAGCAGCTTAACAGGGGTATGGAACGAGCAGTACTTC	CASSLTGVWNEQYF
TRBV7-2	NA	few	TRBJ2-7	11	TGTGCCAGCAGCTTAGTCAACGAGCAGTACTTC	CASSLVNEQYF
TRBV18	TRBD2	NA	TRBJ2-3	15	TGTGCCAGCTCACCCCGGACTAGCGGGACAGATACGCAGTATTTT	CASSPRTSGTDTQYF
TRBV5-8	NA	NA	TRBJ1-2	16	TGTGCCAGCAGTTTATTTAACCTGGGGGCGGTGTATGGCTACACCTTC	CASSLFNLGAVYGYTF
TRBV5-1	TRBD1	NA	TRBJ1-2	13	TGCGCCAGCAGACAGGGGGATAGCTATGGCTACACCTTC	CASRQGDSYGYTF
TRBV4-1	TRBD1	once	TRBJ1-4	17	TGCGCCAGCAGCCAAGAGTATCGTCGGACAGGGGGTGAAAAACTGTTTTTT	CASSQEYRRTGGEKLFF
TRBV28	TRBD1	NA	TRBJ1-4	17	TGTGCCAGCAGTTTAGGACAGGGCCTATTGACTAATGAAAAACTGTTTTTT	CASSLGQGLLTNEKLFF
TRBV19	NA	NA	TRBJ1-6	16	TGTGCCAGTACCCCCCATACCGGGGGACTCGATTCACCCCTCCACTTT	CASTPHTGGLDSPLHF
TRBV4-2	NA	NA	TRBJ2-5	16	TGTGCCAGCAGCCAACTCTCAACTAGCCGCCCGGGGGCCCAGTACTTC	CASSQLSTSRPGAQYF
TRBV30	NA	once	TRBJ1-5	14	TGTGCCTGGAGATCAACAGGCCGCAGTCAGCCCCAGCATTTT	CAWRSTGRSQPQHF
TRBV3-1/TRBV3-2	NA	NA	TRBJ2-3	15	TGTGCCAGCAGCCAAGGGATAACCGGGTCAGATACGCAGTATTTT	CASSQGITGSDTQYF
TRBV18	TRBD1	NA	TRBJ1-6	15	TGTGCCAGCTCAATCGGGACAGGTGATAATTCACCCCTCCACTTT	CASSIGTGDNSPLHF
TRBV28	NA	once	TRBJ1-1	15	TGTGCCAGCAGTCCCCGTAGTACCCGGAACACTGAAGCTTTCTTT	CASSPRSTRNTEAFF
TRBV7-9	NA	NA	TRBJ2-5	14	TGTGCCAGCAGCTTAGCGCTGGGTTGGGAGACCCAGTACTTC	CASSLALGWETQYF
TRBV30	NA	once	TRBJ1-2	12	TGTGCCTCTGCAGGGGCGGAATCTGGCTACACCTTC	CASAGAESGYTF
TRBV30	TRBD2	NA	TRBJ2-5	18	TGTGCCTGCATAACGTCGGGACTAGCGGGGGCGTGGGGAGAGACCCAGTACTTC	CACITSGLAGAWGETQYF
TRBV27	NA	once	TRBJ2-3	16	TGTGCCAGCAGTTTACGGTCAGCGTTTGGCACAGATACGCAGTATTTT	CASSLRSAFGTDTQYF
TRBV11-2	NA	NA	TRBJ1-3	14	TGTGCCAGCAGCTCTCGGAGGTCTGGAAACACCATATATTTT	CASSSRRSGNTIYF
TRBV5-8	NA	NA	TRBJ1-4	15	TGTGCCAGCAGCTTGGGACAATCCGGAGATGAAAAACTGTTTTTT	CASSLGQSGDEKLFF
TRBV15	TRBD2	NA	TRBJ2-1	16	TGTGCCACCAGCAGAGATCGGGAGCGGGATCGGGGTGAGCAGTTCTTC	CATSRDRERDRGEQFF
TRBV2	TRBD1	NA	TRBJ1-2	15	TGTGCCAGCAGCAAGGACAGGGGCAGATTTAGCGGCTACACCTTC	CASSKDRGRFSGYTF
TRBV30	TRBD1	NA	TRBJ1-2	17	TGTGCCTGGAGTGCGCCCGGGACAGGGGGTATATTTTATGGCTACACCTTC	CAWSAPGTGGIFYGYTF
TRBV9	NA	NA	TRBJ1-4	14	TGTGCCAGCAGCCAGCCAGGCACTGATGAAAAACTGTTTTTT	CASSQPGTDEKLFF
TRBV30	NA	NA	TRBJ1-6	15	TGTGCCTGGAACCAGGGCAGCTCCTATAATTCACCCCTCCACTTT	CAWNQGSSYNSPLHF
TRBV19	TRBD2	NA	TRBJ2-7	15	TGTGCCAGTAGTGAACCTAGCGGGATGAGGGACGAGCAGTACTTC	CASSEPSGMRDEQYF
TRBV30	TRBD1	NA	TRBJ2-3	14	TGTGCCTGGAGTGGGACAGGGGGCACAGATACGCAGTATTTT	CAWSGTGGTDTQYF
TRBV6-1	NA	NA	TRBJ1-5	14	TGTGCCAGCAGTGAGAGTGGCGGGCCCAGTCCCCAGCATTTT	CASSESGGPSPQHF
TRBV12-3/TRBV12-4	NA	NA	TRBJ1-2	13	TGTGCCAGCAGCTTGACAGGTTTATGGGGCTACACCTTC	CASSLTGLWGYTF
TRBV11-2	NA	NA	TRBJ1-2	13	TGTGCCAGCAGCTTAGGTCTGGAGGGAGGCTACACCTTC	CASSLGLEGGYTF
TRBV7-9	NA	NA	TRBJ1-4	14	TGTGCCAGCAGCCGGACGGGGGGTGCTGAAAAACTGTTTTTT	CASSRTGGAEKLFF